This T cell receptor beta chain appears in the sequencing data of a study of beta chain features in type 1 diabetes. Findings of the study overall: Insertion counts at VDJ junctions were lower in type 1 diabetes patients, who also showed more deletions there.

All of the isolated RNA was reverse transcribed, so expressed TCRB transcripts were sequenced. TCRdb's copy holds only in-frame clones and misses some; the assay was immunoSEQ multiplex PCR. The sample records 860,000 or so clones, roughly 15% being singletons. Populations obtained by sorting all exceeded 95% purity. Worth noting for this clone: Antigen specificity is unknown.

Sequenced: naive CD4+ T cells from blood. The TCR was taken from a woman younger than 35 in good health.

CDR3 region: CASSMQGGENIQYF. The CDR3, as DNA: TGTGCCAGTAGTATGCAAGGGGGCGAAAACATTCAGTACTTC. The gene calls are TRBV19 and TRBJ2-4; 7 bases map to TRBD1. V was pared by 3 bases and J by 5 bases, with 4 bases of the junction left unmatched. CDR1 and CDR2 from the germline V gene are LNHDA and SQIVND (reference sequence). This CDR3 is built from 14 residues.